This T cell receptor (beta chain) was observed in a study of blood T cell repertoires in COVID-19. At the level of the study: Sample material is recorded as cDNA or gDNA derived from T cells, B-cell-depleted T cells, or PBMCs.

In the original processing: Amplification from reference gene primers served as the basis for estimated nucleated cell counts. Libraries were prepared by immunoSEQ multiplex PCR; TCRdb keeps only in-frame clonotypes and omits some of them. The D gene and trimming were derived from the DNA, and the V and J assignments and clone size from that table. The sample comprises 200,000 to 250,000 clones, about 90% of which are singletons, and around 1.2% rests with the top ten. This sequence was found in a young man with acute or convalescent COVID-19. Sequencing was done on a sample of peripheral blood.

CDR3: CASKKGVFYGYTF. The CDR3 region has the DNA TGTGCCAGCAAGAAAGGGGTATTCTATGGCTACACCTTC. The chain carries TRBV6-5 and TRBJ1-2; possible D gene TRBD1, 5 bases. Germline values: CDR1 MNHEY, CDR2 SVGAGI. CDR3 length: 13 residues. V gave up 7 bases and J gave up 4 bases, with 13 bases separating them.